The 24 T cell receptor beta chains reported below all come from one sample, sequenced in a study of blood T cell repertoires in COVID-19. Produced via immunoSEQ multiplex PCR; TCRdb's table is partial and in-frame only. The top ten hold 18% of the sample, which has roughly 88,000 clones, roughly 87% seen once. The sequenced sample consisted of peripheral blood. The receptors come from a woman aged 55-69 years with COVID-19, enrolled during active disease.

The CDR3 reads CASSQEDRAGEAFF. The CDR3, as DNA: TGCGCCAGCAGCCAAGAAGACAGGGCCGGTGAAGCTTTCTTT. The chain employs TRBV4-3 and TRBJ1-1, with 7 nucleotides matching TRBD1. Germline trimming cut 0 bases from V and 7 bases from J; bases unmatched to any gene: 5. This CDR3 is built from 14 residues. Germline loops: CDR1 LGHNA, CDR2 YSLEER.

This clone was recorded a few times. CDR3 region: CASSLRGLNTEAFF. The CDR3 bases are TGTGCCAGCAGCTTGCGGGGTCTGAACACTGAAGCTTTCTTT. The J gene is TRBJ1-1, the V gene TRBV3-1 (or the pseudogene TRBV3-2), with D hard to call. Looked up from germline, CDR1 is LGHDT and CDR2 is YNNKEL (reference sequence). V was pared by 5 bases and J by 0 bases, with 10 bases between. This CDR3 has 14 residues.

In this sample, this clone turned up a few times. The chain recombines TRBV6-2 or TRBV6-3 with TRBJ1-5; D remains unclear. Trimming removed 6 bases from V and 3 bases from J, with 15 bases in between. CDR1 and CDR2 (germline): MNHEY, SVGEGT. The CDR3 is 15 residues long. CDR3: CASSTYLSLNQPQHF. The CDR3 nucleotides read TGTGCCAGCAGCACGTACTTGAGTCTCAATCAGCCCCAGCATTTT.

The rearrangement uses TRBV6-5 and TRBJ2-3; 14 bases are a match to TRBD2. Germline V gene sequence: CDR1 MNHEY, CDR2 SVGAGI. This CDR3 spans 15 amino acids. The J segment lost 3 bases and the V segment lost 5 bases, leaving 1 base of the junction unmatched. The CDR3 spells CASSRTSGGTDTQYF. The CDR3 DNA reads TGTGCCAGCAGTCGGACTAGCGGGGGGACAGATACGCAGTATTTT.

The chain combines TRBV7-2 with TRBJ2-1, with 12 bases lining up with TRBD2. CDR3 length: 16 amino acids. Trimming at V came to 3 bases and at J to 4 bases, leaving 4 bases not matched to a gene. The germline V gene encodes CDR1 SGHTA and CDR2 FQGNSA. The chain's CDR3 is CASSLTSGGLYNEQFF. The DNA for the CDR3 is TGTGCCAGCAGCTTGACTAGCGGGGGCCTATACAATGAGCAGTTCTTC.

The V gene is TRBV24-1, the J gene TRBJ2-1; 9 bases fit TRBD1. The CDR3 consists of 15 residues. Trimming removed 5 bases from V and 1 base from J; junction bases left unmatched: 2. Germline CDR1 is KGHDR and CDR2 is SFDVKD. The CDR3, as DNA: TGTGCCACCAGTGTGGACAGGGGATCCTACAATGAGCAGTTCTTC. Amino acid sequence: CATSVDRGSYNEQFF.

V and J are TRBV6-2 or TRBV6-3 and TRBJ1-5; 7 nucleotides line up with TRBD1. Trimming cost V 5 bases and J 0 bases; bases outside gene matches: 4. Germline-derived CDR1 and CDR2 are MNHEY and SVGEGT. CDR3 length: 15 amino acids. The CDR3 DNA sequence: TGTGCCAGCAGTCGGACAGGCCCTAGCAATCAGCCCCAGCATTTT. The encoded protein is CASSRTGPSNQPQHF.

V is TRBV9 and J is TRBJ2-3; 8 bases fit TRBD1. Trimming at V came to 4 bases and at J to 2 bases, leaving 9 bases not matched to a gene. This CDR3 has 16 residues. Germline V lookup: CDR1 SGDLS, CDR2 YYNGEE. The CDR3 spells CASSSTGTGNTDTQYF. The DNA of the CDR3 is TGTGCCAGCAGCTCAACTGGGACAGGTAACACAGATACGCAGTATTTT. The full variable domain, completed using reference TRBV9 and TRBJ2-3, is DSGVTQTPKHLITATGQRVTLRCSPRSGDLSVYWYQQSLDQGLQFLIQYYNGEERAKGNILERFSAQQFPDLHSELNLSSLELGDSALYFCASSSTGTGNTDTQYFGPGTRLTVL.

The gene calls are TRBV30 and TRBJ2-6; TRBD1 agrees at 8 bases. The CDR3 covers 16 residues. Germline lookup yields CDR1 GTSNPN and CDR2 SVGIG (reference sequence). J was trimmed by 2 bases and V by 5 bases; bases with no gene match: 8. The CDR3 coding sequence is TGTGCCTGGGGTCAGGGGGCCCCGACTGGGGCCAACGTCCTGACTTTC. Translation gives CAWGQGAPTGANVLTF.

The rearrangement uses TRBV19 and TRBJ2-7; no definite D call. The CDR3 sequence is 14 residues long. Looked up from germline, CDR1 is LNHDA and CDR2 is SQIVND (reference sequence). Trimming stripped 4 bases from V and 6 bases from J, with 16 bases between. The CDR3, as DNA: TGTGCCAGTAGTAGCGGCGTATCTCGCGGCGAGCAGTACTTC. Its protein product is CASSSGVSRGEQYF. Together with reference TRBV19 and TRBJ2-7, the CDR3 gives the full variable domain: DGGITQSPKYLFRKEGQNVTLSCEQNLNHDAMYWYRQDPGQGLRLIYYSQIVNDFQKGDIAEGYSVSREKKESFPLTVTSAQKNPTAFYLCASSSGVSRGEQYFGPGTRLTVT.

This clone was found a few times. The rearrangement uses TRBV5-1 and TRBJ2-7, with TRBD1 matching over 7 bases. CDR1 and CDR2 (germline): SGHRS, YFSETQ. The V segment lost 4 bases and the J segment 5 bases; nucleotides outside the gene matches: 9. CDR3 length equals 14 residues. The CDR3 nucleotides are TGCGCCAGCAGCAGGGGAGACAGGGATGACGAGCAGTACTTC. Its translation is CASSRGDRDDEQYF.

The chain has TRBV5-1 and TRBJ2-5, with 11 bases that match TRBD1. In germline, CDR1 is SGHRS, CDR2 YFSETQ. The CDR3 is made up of 16 amino acids. The trim removed 0 bases at V and 1 base at J, leaving 2 bases unmatched. The CDR3 region has the DNA TGCGCCAGCAGCTTGGGGGACAGGGGGGCCCAAGAGACCCAGTACTTC. Translated, it gives CASSLGDRGAQETQYF. The whole variable domain, remainder taken from reference TRBV5-1 and TRBJ2-5, is KAGVTQTPRYLIKTRGQQVTLSCSPISGHRSVSWYQQTPGQGLQFLFEYFSETQRNKGNFPGRFSGRQFSNSRSEMNVSTLELGDSALYLCASSLGDRGAQETQYFGPGTRLLVL.

A single count supports this clone. This sequence joins TRBV4-3 and TRBJ1-1, with D possibly matching TRBD1 (6 bases). The germline gives CDR1 LGHNA, CDR2 YSLEER. The CDR3 is 15 residues long. Trimming stripped 3 bases from V and 0 bases from J, with 11 bases between. Written as DNA, the CDR3 is TGCGCCAGCAGCCATAACGACAGGATGAACACTGAAGCTTTCTTT. It is translated as CASSHNDRMNTEAFF.

The chain carries TRBV29-1 and TRBJ1-2, with no clear D. Deletions cut 6 bases from V and 5 bases from J, with 10 bases between. The germline V gene has CDR1 SQVTM and CDR2 ANQGSEA. CDR3 length: 11 residues. CDR3 DNA: TGCAGCGTAGCAAGTTTATATGGCTACACCTTC. Translating gives CSVASLYGYTF.

This chain links TRBV5-4 with TRBJ1-6; 9 bases line up with TRBD1. This CDR3 comprises 14 residues. With V trimmed by 3 bases and J by 8 bases, 3 bases remained unmatched. Germline V gene data show CDR1 as SGHNT and CDR2 as YYREEE (reference sequence). CDR3 DNA sequence: TGTGCCAGCAGCTCGCGGACAGGGGATTCACCCCTCCACTTT. Residues: CASSSRTGDSPLHF.

In its sample, this clone was seen once. The V call is TRBV6-5, the J call TRBJ1-3, with D hard to call. The CDR3 runs 16 residues. Deletions cut 4 bases from V and 0 bases from J, with 13 bases between. CDR1 and CDR2 from the germline V gene are MNHEY and SVGAGI. This chain's CDR3 is CASSLRLLSSGNTIYF. Written as DNA, the CDR3 is TGTGCCAGCAGTTTACGACTGCTGAGCTCTGGAAACACCATATATTTT.

V and J are TRBV28 and TRBJ1-6; 8 nucleotides agree with TRBD1. This CDR3 is 15 amino acids long. Germline-derived CDR1 and CDR2 are MDHEN and SYDVKM. The junction had 8 bases not matched to a gene; V was cut back by 6 bases and J by 7 bases. The CDR3 is CASSLSSGGNSPLHF. The CDR3 region has the DNA TGTGCCAGCAGCCTATCCTCAGGGGGCAATTCACCCCTCCACTTT.

This chain links TRBV7-2 with TRBJ2-1; D may be TRBD2 (7 bases). The V gene lost 0 bases and the J gene lost 6 bases, with 12 bases spanning the gap. Looked up from germline, CDR1 is SGHTA and CDR2 is FQGNSA. There are 15 residues in the CDR3. Here the CDR3 reads CASSLAGGHSNEQFF. Here the CDR3 DNA reads TGTGCCAGCAGCTTAGCGGGGGGGCATTCCAATGAGCAGTTCTTC.

The chain recombines TRBV3-1 (or the pseudogene TRBV3-2) with TRBJ1-5, with D unclear. Germline V gives CDR1 LGHDT, CDR2 YNNKEL (reference sequence). CDR3 length equals 15 residues. Trimming cost V 5 bases and J 0 bases, with 11 bases left between them. CDR3 sequence: CASSGGWASNQPQHF. The CDR3 region has the DNA TGTGCCAGCAGCGGTGGGTGGGCTAGCAATCAGCCCCAGCATTTT.

The J gene is TRBJ1-5, the V gene TRBV3-1 (or the pseudogene TRBV3-2), with a tentative D call TRBD1 (5 bases). Germline V gives CDR1 LGHDT, CDR2 YNNKEL (reference sequence). This CDR3 contains 15 residues. V lost 2 bases to trimming and J lost 5 bases, with 13 bases between them. The CDR3 loop reads CASSQTGAAYQPQHF. The CDR3 nucleotides are TGTGCCAGCAGCCAAACTGGGGCGGCTTATCAGCCCCAGCATTTT.

This clone was observed a handful of times. CDR3 residues: CASSLQTVGEQYF. For the CDR3, the DNA is TGTGCCAGCAGCTTACAGACAGTTGGCGAGCAGTACTTC. This rearrangement joins TRBV7-2 to TRBJ2-7; TRBD1 is a possible D gene (5 bases). The CDR3 length is 13 residues. Trimming stripped 2 bases from V and 6 bases from J, with 11 bases between. CDR1 is SGHTA, CDR2 FQGNSA, per germline.

This clone was picked up one time. The chain combines TRBV11-2 with TRBJ1-2; perhaps TRBD1 as D (6 bases). The CDR3 is 13 amino acids. The germline gives CDR1 SGHAT, CDR2 FQNNGV. V lost 5 bases, J lost 7 bases, and 14 bases lay in between. CDR3 coding DNA: TGTGCCAGCAGCGGGCGGTACAGGGCTGGCTACACCTTC. Protein sequence: CASSGRYRAGYTF.

This clone was detected once. V gene TRBV6-5 combines with J gene TRBJ2-3, with D possibly matching TRBD2 (6 bases). In germline, CDR1 is MNHEY, CDR2 SVGAGI. This CDR3 region has 15 residues. The germline V and J ends were trimmed by 0 bases and 6 bases, with 13 bases remaining between them. As DNA, the CDR3 is TGTGCCAGCAGTTACTCGGGCGGGGTAGGCGATACGCAGTATTTT. Residues: CASSYSGGVGDTQYF.

Written as DNA, the CDR3 is TGTGCCAGCAGAGCGACAGCAAACACTGAAGCTTTCTTT. As protein: CASRATANTEAFF. The V gene is TRBV7-9, the J gene TRBJ1-1; TRBD1 might be the D (5 bases). Germline V gene lookup returns CDR1 SEHNR and CDR2 FQNEAQ (reference sequence). Trimming removed 6 bases from V and 2 bases from J, with 10 bases in between. The CDR3 is made up of 13 amino acids.